This is a list of T cell receptor beta chains from one sample in a study of blood T cells in healthy people across ages. In TCRdb, the 5' RACE reads were re-called with MiXCR into one record per CDR3 protein. The sample gives about 780,000 distinct CDR3 sequences, about half of which show up once; 15% to 20% is in the top ten. The specimen was blood. The source is a man older than 75 in good health. Both conserved end residues are part of each CDR3. The order of the fields is J gene, V gene, CDR3 protein.

TRBJ2-1 | TRBV7-2 | CASSLARLAGNNEQFF
TRBJ2-7 | TRBV20-1 | CSAQPGGGSYEQYF
TRBJ1-4 | TRBV6-1 | CASSGERGNEKLFF
TRBJ2-3 | TRBV20-1 | CSVVPGREGTDTQYF
TRBJ2-7 | TRBV20-1 | CSARALGTGGYEQYF
TRBJ2-3 | TRBV6-1 | CASSGPRGFSTDTQYF
TRBJ1-4 | TRBV29-1 | CSVTGKGATNEKLFF
TRBJ1-1 | TRBV7-2 | CASSSVGTDSMNTEAFF
TRBJ2-5 | TRBV20-1 | CSATGQGGQETQYF
TRBJ2-3 | TRBV20-1 | CSARGERELPDTQYF
TRBJ2-7 | TRBV12-3/TRBV12-4 | CATALAAEQYF
TRBJ2-4 | TRBV4-1 | CASSQEDGQSGKNIQYF
TRBJ2-1 | TRBV7-8 | CASSKTSRPYNEQFF
TRBJ1-4 | TRBV20-1 | CSAPSGANEKLFF
TRBJ1-2 | TRBV7-9 | CASSLDGVNYGYTF
TRBJ1-5 | TRBV5-1 | CASSVEAGDQPQHF
TRBJ2-5 | TRBV7-3 | CASNSTGRQETQYF
TRBJ2-5 | TRBV27 | CASSLYVEGVAGQETRYF
TRBJ2-5 | TRBV20-1 | CSAVPGDPRRGETQYF
TRBJ2-1 | TRBV20-1 | CSARDPLQPGGQFF
TRBJ1-1 | TRBV18 | CASSRGPVGNTEAFF
TRBJ1-1 | TRBV20-1 | CSASTGGTEAFF
TRBJ1-2 | TRBV2 | CASSERGQGRYGYTF
TRBJ2-3 | TRBV7-2 | CASNLERGGRTDTQYF
TRBJ2-3 | TRBV5-1 | CASSQMPGGDADTQYF
TRBJ2-7 | TRBV25-1 | CASSDCRRRATLSYEQYF
TRBJ1-1 | TRBV12-3/TRBV12-4 | CASTLGQRTEAFF
TRBJ2-3 | TRBV3-1 | CASSQPRGTQYF
TRBJ2-7 | TRBV7-2 | CASSSTRGDGYEQYF
TRBJ2-7 | TRBV7-2 | CASSGRTSWEAYEQYF
TRBJ2-7 | TRBV7-9 | CAATDGSPPYEQYF
TRBJ1-4 | TRBV2 | CASNDRGKNGKLFF
TRBJ2-2 | TRBV12-3/TRBV12-4 | CASSAQFLAGAATGELFF
TRBJ2-3 | TRBV5-1 | CASRPGTSTDTQYF
TRBJ2-1 | TRBV18 | CASSPFTDHEQFF
TRBJ2-1 | TRBV7-9 | CASSLGAEVGRQETQFF
TRBJ2-5 | TRBV10-3 | CAIRESTGKETQYF
TRBJ2-3 | TRBV2 | CASSEGDSTDTRYF
TRBJ2-1 | TRBV20-1 | CSAPAWLYNEQFF
TRBJ1-1 | TRBV20-1 | CSALLAGGRNTEAFF
TRBJ2-1 | TRBV7-9 | CASSLVTEYNEQFF